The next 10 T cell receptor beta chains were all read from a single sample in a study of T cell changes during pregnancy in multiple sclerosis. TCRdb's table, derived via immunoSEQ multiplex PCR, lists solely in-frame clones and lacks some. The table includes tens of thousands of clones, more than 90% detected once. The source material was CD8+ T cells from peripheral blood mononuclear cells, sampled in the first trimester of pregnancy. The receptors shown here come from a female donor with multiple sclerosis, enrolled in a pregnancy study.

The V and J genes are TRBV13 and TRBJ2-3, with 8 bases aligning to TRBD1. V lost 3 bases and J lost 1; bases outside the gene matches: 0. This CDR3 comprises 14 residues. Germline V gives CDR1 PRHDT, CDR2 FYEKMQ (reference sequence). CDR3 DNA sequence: TGTGCCAGCAGCTTGGGACAGGGCACAGATACGCAGTATTTT. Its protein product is CASSLGQGTDTQYF.

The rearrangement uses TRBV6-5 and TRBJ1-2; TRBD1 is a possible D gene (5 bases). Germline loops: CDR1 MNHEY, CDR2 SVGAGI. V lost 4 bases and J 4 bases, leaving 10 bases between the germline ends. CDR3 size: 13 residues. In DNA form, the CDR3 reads TGTGCCAGCAGTTTGGGCGGGGCCTATGGCTACACCTTC. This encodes CASSLGGAYGYTF.

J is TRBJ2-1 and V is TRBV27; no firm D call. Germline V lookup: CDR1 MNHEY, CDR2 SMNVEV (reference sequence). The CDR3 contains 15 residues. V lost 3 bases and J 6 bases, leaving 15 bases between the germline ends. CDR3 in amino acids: CASSLVRVTGNEQFF. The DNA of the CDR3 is TGTGCCAGCAGTTTGGTTCGGGTTACCGGCAATGAGCAGTTCTTC.

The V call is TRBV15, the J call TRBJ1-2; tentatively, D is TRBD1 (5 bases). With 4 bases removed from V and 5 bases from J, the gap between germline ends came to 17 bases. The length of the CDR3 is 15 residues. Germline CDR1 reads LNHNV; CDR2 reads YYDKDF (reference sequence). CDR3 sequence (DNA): TGTGCCACCAGCATTGGTAGGGGCTCCCTATATGGCTACACCTTC. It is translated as CATSIGRGSLYGYTF.

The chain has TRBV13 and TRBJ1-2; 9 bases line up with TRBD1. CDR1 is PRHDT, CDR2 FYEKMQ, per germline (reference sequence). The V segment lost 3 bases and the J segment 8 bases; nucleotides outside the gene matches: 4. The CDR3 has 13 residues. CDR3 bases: TGTGCCAGCAGCTTTAGGACAGGGGTAGGCTACACCTTC. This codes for CASSFRTGVGYTF. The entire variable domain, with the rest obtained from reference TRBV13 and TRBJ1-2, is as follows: AAGVIQSPRHLIKEKRETATLKCYPIPRHDTVYWYQQGPGQDPQFLISFYEKMQSDKGSIPDRFSAQQFSDYHSELNMSSLELGDSALYFCASSFRTGVGYTFGSGTRLTVV.

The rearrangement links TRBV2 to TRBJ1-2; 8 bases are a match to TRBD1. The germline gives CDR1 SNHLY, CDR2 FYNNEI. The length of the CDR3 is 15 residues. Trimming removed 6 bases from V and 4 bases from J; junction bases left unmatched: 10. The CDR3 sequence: CASSRDRGTFYGYTF. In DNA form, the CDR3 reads TGTGCCAGCAGCAGAGACAGGGGAACTTTCTATGGCTACACCTTC.

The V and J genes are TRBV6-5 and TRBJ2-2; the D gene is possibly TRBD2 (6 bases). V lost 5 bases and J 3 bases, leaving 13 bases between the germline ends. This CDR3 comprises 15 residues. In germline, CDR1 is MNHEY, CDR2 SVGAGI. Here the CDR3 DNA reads TGTGCCAGCAGTATTCAACCGGGGGACACCGGGGAGCTGTTTTTT. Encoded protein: CASSIQPGDTGELFF.

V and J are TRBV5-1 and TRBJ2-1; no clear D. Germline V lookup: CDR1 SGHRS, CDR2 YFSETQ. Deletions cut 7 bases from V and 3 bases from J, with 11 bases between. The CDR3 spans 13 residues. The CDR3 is CASGEEVYNEQFF. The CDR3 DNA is TGCGCCAGCGGAGAGGAAGTCTACAATGAGCAGTTCTTC.

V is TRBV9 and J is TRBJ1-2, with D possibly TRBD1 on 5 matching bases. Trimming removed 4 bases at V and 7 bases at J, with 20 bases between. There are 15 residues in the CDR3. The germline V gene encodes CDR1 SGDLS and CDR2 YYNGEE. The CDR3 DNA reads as TGTGCCAGCAGCCCCCTAATGGGGCAGGAGTCTGGCTACACCTTC. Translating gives CASSPLMGQESGYTF. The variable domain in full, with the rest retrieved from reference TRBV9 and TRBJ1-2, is DSGVTQTPKHLITATGQRVTLRCSPRSGDLSVYWYQQSLDQGLQFLIQYYNGEERAKGNILERFSAQQFPDLHSELNLSSLELGDSALYFCASSPLMGQESGYTFGSGTRLTVV.

The DNA of the CDR3 is TGTGCCAGCAGCCTCCGGGTCGCCCTATACAATGAGCAGTTCTTC. Its translation is CASSLRVALYNEQFF. The chain recombines TRBV6-5 with TRBJ2-1; D gene uncertain. CDR3 length equals 15 residues. CDR1 MNHEY and CDR2 SVGAGI come from the germline V gene. V shed 6 bases and J shed 4 bases, with 16 bases lying between them.